This entry is about one TCR beta chain. The antigen this receptor binds is unknown. The entry originates in a study of cytomegalovirus exposure and HLA in healthy donors (dated by TCRdb to 2017 to 2019). Regarding the research as a whole: According to an earlier analysis of around 600 of the donors, some 170 million T cells yielded 100 million or so unique TCR beta sequences and more than 250 Gb of sequence data. Approximately 310 gigabases of sequencing data and 80 million or so unique TCR sequences were included in an early release covering about 620 HLA-typed donors. Of the approximately 400 genotyped donors, 65% to 90% were placed in the genetic ancestry cluster associated with self-reported Caucasian donors. The aim of the study was to test whether cataloging public T cell receptors could identify signatures of past pathogen exposure. The study profiled the T cell repertoires of hundreds of subjects by immunosequencing and related them to cytomegalovirus serostatus. A separate validation cohort of about 110 different subjects was used in addition to the approximately 700-subject first cohort. High-throughput TCR immunosequencing, statistical association of individual TCRs with disease status, and machine learning were combined to predict cytomegalovirus infection status. A later analysis re-analyzed previously published TCR beta repertoires from 500 to 700 donors and added high-resolution HLA genotyping to study TCR occurrence patterns. The later analysis used no new phenotypic data to find candidate immune exposures, relying instead on TCR beta sequences and their occurrence across donors. To decide whether each TCR beta V gene segment behaved as functional or pseudogenic, an earlier analysis of over 500 of the donors relied on high-throughput TCR beta sequencing. Donor age, sex, ethnicity and CMV serostatus were compiled together with the repertoire data. Genome-wide SNP genotypes for about three fifths of the 666 donors were used in a later genetic analysis, which treated that subset as a discovery cohort. All discovery cohort repertoires had been generated using a single sequencing platform. HLA typing included class I and class II loci at four-digit resolution. The number of donors typed differed by locus, with about 629-630 for A, B, C, DRB1 and DQB1, about 500 for DQA1, approximately 570 for DPA1, and under 490 for DPB1. Four to six DR-DQ haplotypes were handled as single units for association and clustering, since linkage in the cohort was strong. On average, roughly 240,000 unique TCR beta nucleotide sequences were sequenced per donor among 398 genotyped donors of the cohort, with about 19% of those sequences being non-productive. The paper's findings and limits, for the study overall: CMV serostatus was the only immune exposure information available for the cohort. Because some donors lacked HLA typing at each locus, the association tests relied only on the typed subset. An association between a missense DCLRE1C variant and V-gene and J-gene trimming of TCR beta chains was found in a later genetic analysis and replicated in an independent cohort. In this cohort, only TCR beta chains were sequenced, and detectable features were limited by the absence of alpha or paired-chain data. Correlated functional status among segregating V segments might be attributable to linkage disequilibrium, but an unknown experimental factor could not be ruled out. The study gave a list of 150 to 200 TCR beta chains associated with cytomegalovirus. In a later analysis, several top co-occurrence clusters were reported to appear linked to parvovirus B19, influenza, CMV and Epstein-Barr virus. In a later analysis, the rate of TCR association differed among HLA loci, with DRB1 alleles having the most associated TCRs and HLA-C alleles having the fewest. Compared with the approximately 720-donor mean, donors in an Asian-associated ancestry cluster had fewer N-insertions in productive TCRs, according to a later genetic analysis. A further reported finding was that TCR beta sequences accurately predicted the HLA-A and HLA-B alleles for most subjects in the first cohort. Roughly uniform sequencing depth across donors was assumed in presence/absence analyses, although this assumption may not hold. Cytomegalovirus status was reported to be diagnosed by the classifier with high specificity and sensitivity in both the original and validation cohorts. Across donors, most TCR sequences were observed very rarely, whereas some public TCRs were present in many individuals. In a later analysis, most CMV-associated TCR beta chains were found to appear HLA-restricted, with HLA associations seemingly driven largely by CMV exposure. In a later analysis, about 17,000 TCR beta sequences were associated with specific HLA alleles at a false discovery rate of 0.05. The 87-base-pair reads could not distinguish some IMGT-functional V segments, including TRBV6-2 and TRBV6-3, so those segments were excluded. According to the authors, the approach could potentially be generalized to other disease states and immunological phenotypes. A few of the identified cytomegalovirus-associated TCR beta chains were confirmed in vitro to be specific for cytomegalovirus antigens. A later analysis found that HLA-associated TCR beta chains were more clonally expanded and had lower generation probabilities than equally common non-associated chains. A cluster of highly shared sequence variants was judged likely to represent a technical artifact of the sequencing pipeline. In an earlier analysis of around 600 of the donors, most TCR beta V segments were observed in productive rearrangements about 90% or about 30% of the time, broadly matching IMGT annotations. Because counts were too low, roughly 17 rarely observed V segments, including chromosome 9 orphons, were left out of the earlier analysis of over 550 of the donors. Assigning TCR associations to individual alleles was difficult when HLA alleles, especially DR and DQ, strongly co-occurred.

The cohort consisted of 650 to 700 healthy bone marrow donors. At the time of sampling, every cohort member was nominally healthy, though immune exposures that went unrecorded were likely present. The donor was CMV seropositive and was included in the group of about 290 seropositive cohort members. Every donor gave a peripheral blood sample, and the peripheral blood mononuclear cells from that sample were used for TCR beta sequencing. Genomic DNA extraction from the blood cell samples was performed with the Qiagen DNeasy Blood Extraction Kit. The protocol used for the library was the immunoSEQ multiplex PCR assay. A mixture of 60 forward primers for TCR Vbeta segments and 13 reverse primers for TCR Jbeta segments was used in the multiplex PCR. The CDR3 region of rearranged TCR beta genes was amplified from genomic DNA by a multiplex PCR assay. On the Illumina HiSeq System, the amplified TCR beta libraries were sequenced as 87-base-pair reads. On the study's bioinformatics: Across the 500 to 750 repertoires, a later analysis counted about 81 million unique TCR beta chains, 9.5 million to 13 million of which were shared by at least two donors. A nearest-neighbor algorithm error-corrected the raw reads and collapsed the reads into unique sequences, merging closely related sequences to remove PCR and sequencing errors. V, D and J gene segments were assigned by aligning CDR3 sequences to IMGT reference sequences. For a sequence to be retained, at least a six-nucleotide match to both a V gene segment and a J gene segment was required. A rearrangement counted as productive if the CDR3 had no stop codons and remained in frame with V and J, and every other rearrangement counted as non-productive. CDR3 was defined by IMGT convention, running from the second conserved V-encoded cysteine to the conserved J-encoded phenylalanine. Sequences without an unambiguous match to a single V gene segment were excluded from the earlier analysis of 587 of the donors. In an earlier analysis of some 590 of the donors, a V segment was called functional when productive rearrangements were above 56.7%, and segregating when the standard deviation between donors exceeded 5%. A statistical classification framework was built for diagnosing cytomegalovirus status from the catalog of TCR beta chain sequences. In a later analysis, TCR nucleotide sequences were compared against IMGT/GENE-DB human TR gene sequences so that V and J genes could be assigned. A later analysis assigned CDR3 sequences and most-parsimonious VDJ recombination scenarios with the TCRdist pipeline. In a later analysis, each TCR beta chain was defined by its CDR3 amino acid sequence together with its V-gene family, and reads lacking a unique V-gene family were excluded. A later analysis removed 592 highly shared, low-generation-probability nucleotide sequences to deal with suspected cross-contamination and a sequencing artifact. A later analysis calculated a clonal expansion index for each public chain from normalized within-repertoire ranks of inferred template counts. In a later analysis, generation probabilities were computed with a VDJ recombination model fitted to out-of-frame rearrangements, and the resulting probabilities were checked against IGoR. In a later analysis, TCR-TCR, TCR-HLA and TCR-CMV co-occurrence was scored with hypergeometric tests, and a repertoire-size bias correction was applied to TCR pairs. A later analysis estimated false discovery rates by permuting HLA or CMV assignments 20 times. In a later analysis, co-occurring TCRs were grouped using DBSCAN, with TCRdist sequence similarity added in when clustering inside HLA-allele-positive subsets. Repertoires with fewer than 30,000 or more than 120,000 public chains were left out of co-occurrence clustering, as were about 5 repertoires with anomalous nucleotide sharing. TCRdb mirrors the immuneACCESS table, restricted to in-frame sequences. Some clones are absent from its copies; in checked studies, under half trace to an unresolved V gene, and the reason for the others is unknown. The V and J calls and clone size are taken from that table; D and trimming were inferred from the DNA. The sample's records list about 210,000 clones. Roughly 0.98% of the sample goes to the ten largest clones.

From cysteine to phenylalanine, the CDR3 is 16 amino acids long. The CDR3 DNA has 48 bases and is translated from base 1. Trimming accounts for 2 bases at V and 0 bases at J, while the number of junction bases matched to no gene is 2. CDR1 and CDR2 are read off the germline V gene as KGHSH and LQKENI. The sequencing sample was made of PBMCs. Recombination joined TRBV18 with TRBJ1-5, and 9 junctional nucleotides match TRBD1. The sequence was obtained from a woman in her 30s in good health and CMV-seropositive. Read as DNA, the sequence is TGTGCCAGCTCACCATTGGGACAGGGTAGCAATCAGCCCCAGCATTTT. Its translation reads: CASSPLGQGSNQPQHF.